This TCR beta chain emerged from a study of shared clonotypes between healthy human individuals. Points from the study as a whole: Among the subsets, naive ones generally showed larger estimated richness than memory ones.

A single count supports this clone. Its antigen is unidentified. V was trimmed by 0 bases and J by 7 bases, leaving 13 bases between them. Germline V CDR1 and CDR2: GTSNPN, SVGIG (reference sequence). The length of the CDR3 is 14 residues. The repertoire was sequenced with immunoSEQ multiplex PCR; TCRdb's copy has only in-frame clones and lacks some. The profile shows some 630,000 clones, around 96% of them singletons. Naive CD8 isolation took CD45RO-negative cells positively selected for CCR7 and excluded terminally differentiated effector memory CD45RA+ cells. Donors included only healthy HIV-negative adults lacking recent acute infections or vaccinations.

This clonotype originated in a woman under 40 in good health. This chain uses TRBV30 with TRBJ1-5; D unclear. The specimen was naive CD8+ T cells sorted from blood. The CDR3 region is CAWSVRQPGQPQHF. The CDR3, as DNA: TGTGCCTGGAGTGTACGACAACCTGGCCAGCCCCAGCATTTT.